The T cell receptor (beta chain) under discussion was sequenced for a study of PD-L1 blockade in urothelial cancer. The V segment lost 3 bases and the J segment 8 bases; nucleotides outside the gene matches: 5. The CDR3 length is 14 residues. The data were produced by immunoSEQ multiplex PCR, yet TCRdb's version contains in-frame clones alone and is incomplete. Here the sample spans about 95,000 clones, 90% being singletons. As to time point: pretreatment peripheral blood. The TCR comes from a man aged 60-69 years with urothelial cancer. This specimen was PBMCs, taken around atezolizumab (anti-PD-L1) treatment. The chain links TRBV23-1 to TRBJ2-2; 8 nucleotides agree with TRBD1. TRBV23-1 is noted as an ORF with a role that remains uncertain. The CDR3 here is CASSQDRDSGELFF. Written as DNA, the CDR3 is TGCGCCAGCAGTCAGGACAGGGACTCAGGGGAGCTGTTTTTT.